Each of the 25 T cell receptor beta chains below was sequenced from the same sample in a study of T-cell memory formation after mild COVID-19. TCRdb re-called the 5' RACE reads with MiXCR, one entry per CDR3 protein. The sample contains approximately 190,000 distinct CDR3 sequences, around 19% of which appear only once. The sample consisted of PBMCs or a T cell subset sorted from them (not recorded which). Receptors were obtained from an adult woman who had mild COVID-19 (a few samples of this study predate the infection). Cell type and time point are not known.

This chain uses TRBV2 with TRBJ2-2; D gene uncertain. The V gene's germline CDR1 is SNHLY and CDR2 FYNNEI. The V and J ends lost 9 bases and 5 bases respectively, with 7 bases between them. This CDR3 contains 11 residues. CDR3 in DNA: TGTGCCAGATCAATGACCGGGGAGCTGTTTTTT. Amino acids: CARSMTGELFF. Full variable domain (outside the CDR3, taken from reference TRBV2 and TRBJ2-2): EPEVTQTPSHQVTQMGQEVILRCVPISNHLYFYWYRQILGQKVEFLVSFYNNEISEKSEIFDDQFSVERPDGSNFTLKIRSTKLEDSAMYFCARSMTGELFFGEGSRLTVL.

This sequence joins TRBV29-1 and TRBJ1-1; tentatively, D is TRBD1 (5 bases). Trimming took 5 bases from V and 6 from J, leaving 10 bases between them. Germline V CDR1 and CDR2: SQVTM, ANQGSEA. CDR3 length: 11 amino acids. CDR3 in DNA: TGCAGCGTTTTAGGGGTGGCTGAAGCTTTCTTT. Amino acid sequence: CSVLGVAEAFF.

V is TRBV19 and J is TRBJ1-1; D unclear. The ends were cut back, 5 bases at V and 3 bases at J, with 19 bases in the middle. Per germline, CDR1 LNHDA and CDR2 SQIVND (reference sequence). The length of the CDR3 is 16 residues. CDR3 DNA sequence: TGTGCCAGTAGTCCAGATCGGTGGGCTGGGGACACTGAAGCTTTCTTT. Amino acid sequence: CASSPDRWAGDTEAFF.

This clonotype was detected only a few times. The rearrangement uses TRBV6-5 and TRBJ1-5; 9 bases line up with TRBD1. J gave up 2 bases and V 5 bases, and 4 bases lay outside the gene matches. Germline assignment: CDR1 MNHEY and CDR2 SVGAGI. The CDR3 has 15 residues. The chain's CDR3 is CASSADRGGNQPQHF. In DNA, the CDR3 is TGTGCCAGCAGTGCGGACAGGGGCGGCAATCAGCCCCAGCATTTT.

In this sample, this clonotype turned up a few times. The V call is TRBV18, the J call TRBJ2-7; 9 bases match TRBD1. Germline assignment: CDR1 KGHSH and CDR2 LQKENI. The CDR3 totals 14 residues. Trimming took 3 bases from V and 3 from J; bases not matched to a gene: 3. CDR3 sequence reads: CASSPRGQGYEQYF. CDR3 nucleotides: TGTGCCAGCTCACCGAGGGGACAGGGCTACGAGCAGTACTTC.

This clonotype was picked up many times. The chain joins TRBV29-1 to TRBJ2-1; D is undetermined. Germline V CDR1 and CDR2: SQVTM, ANQGSEA. The CDR3 covers 13 residues. Trimming stripped 0 bases from V and 9 bases from J, with 12 bases between. The CDR3 DNA reads TGCAGCGTTGAAGATTGGCTAAAGCGTGAGCAGTTCTTC. Encoded protein: CSVEDWLKREQFF.

This clonotype appeared a few times. The chain recombines TRBV11-2 with TRBJ1-2, with TRBD1 matching over 7 bases. This CDR3 contains 16 residues. Losses at the gene ends were 5 bases for V and 4 bases for J; bases not matched to a gene: 13. Germline V CDR1 and CDR2: SGHAT, FQNNGV. The CDR3 region is CASSPGLRTGSYGYTF. In DNA form, the CDR3 reads TGTGCCAGCAGCCCAGGGCTTAGGACAGGCAGCTATGGCTACACCTTC.

The chain is built from TRBV29-1 and TRBJ1-3; unclear D gene. The germline gives CDR1 SQVTM, CDR2 ANQGSEA. The length of the CDR3 is 15 residues. Trimming removed 0 bases from V and 0 bases from J, with 9 bases in between. CDR3 DNA: TGCAGCGTTGAAGATCTAAAGGGCTCTGGAAACACCATATATTTT. Protein sequence: CSVEDLKGSGNTIYF.

This chain connects TRBV7-2 to TRBJ2-5; 10 bases are shared with TRBD2. Germline V gene sequence: CDR1 SGHTA, CDR2 FQGNSA. V gave up 4 bases and J gave up 6 bases; unmatched junction bases: 11. CDR3 length equals 16 residues. For the CDR3, the DNA is TGTGCCAGCAGCTCGACTAGCGGGTCCCCCGGGAAGACCCAGTACTTC. It translates to CASSSTSGSPGKTQYF.

Only a few counts were recorded for this clonotype. A junction end diverges from the germline sequence, so it may reflect a read error. The chain recombines TRBV24-1 with TRBJ2-1; possible D gene TRBD2, 7 bases. Germline assignment: CDR1 KGHDR and CDR2 SFDVKD. The CDR3 is 15 amino acids. CDR3 protein: CATSEGGGPVDEQFF. The CDR3 DNA sequence: TGTGCCACCAGTGAAGGGGGGGGGCCGGTAGATGAGCAGTTCTTT.

Many counts were recorded for this clonotype. The chain joins TRBV5-1 to TRBJ2-4, with a weak D call TRBD1 (5 bases). CDR3 length equals 16 residues. Trimming cost V 4 bases and J 2 bases, with 16 bases left between them. From germline, CDR1 is SGHRS and CDR2 YFSETQ. CDR3 nucleotide sequence: TGCGCCAGCAGCACAGACAGATTGGAATCCAAAAACATTCAGTACTTC. Translating it yields CASSTDRLESKNIQYF.

This clonotype was seen ten or more times. The chain links TRBV7-2 to TRBJ2-1; 9 bases match TRBD2. The CDR3 contains 15 residues. The germline V gene encodes CDR1 SGHTA and CDR2 FQGNSA. J lost 4 bases, V lost 1 base, and 2 bases had no gene match. CDR3 coding DNA: TGTGCCAGCAGCTTAGGACTAGCGGCTTACAATGAGCAGTTCTTC. Amino acid sequence: CASSLGLAAYNEQFF.

This rearrangement joins TRBV24-1 to TRBJ2-1, with 12 nucleotides matching TRBD2. Germline loops: CDR1 KGHDR, CDR2 SFDVKD. The V segment lost 3 bases and the J segment 8 bases; nucleotides outside the gene matches: 7. There are 16 residues in the CDR3. The CDR3, as DNA: TGTGCCACCAGTGATCCCGGACTAGCGGGAAGACATGAGCAGTTCTTC. This encodes CATSDPGLAGRHEQFF.

The V gene is TRBV30, the J gene TRBJ1-1; no firm D call. Germline V gene data show CDR1 as GTSNPN and CDR2 as SVGIG (reference sequence). This CDR3 is built from 14 residues. Trimming stripped 0 bases from V and 1 base from J, with 9 bases between. CDR3 DNA: TGTGCCTGGAGTGTAACGGTGCGGAACACTGAAGCTTTCTTT. This encodes CAWSVTVRNTEAFF.

V usage is TRBV5-1 and J usage is TRBJ2-4; maybe TRBD2 (6 bases). CDR1 and CDR2 from the germline V gene are SGHRS and YFSETQ. Trimming cost V 4 bases and J 7 bases, with 24 bases left between them. The CDR3 length is 17 residues. CDR3 in amino acids: CASSPHSVLGGRNIQYF. CDR3 coding DNA: TGCGCCAGCAGCCCACATTCGGTCCTGGGAGGAAGGAACATTCAGTACTTC.

This clonotype was seen more than once but under ten times. This chain joins TRBV7-9 and TRBJ1-1; D uncertain. The germline CDR1 and CDR2 sequences are SEHNR and FQNEAQ (reference sequence). Trimming cost V 8 bases and J 4 bases, with 5 bases left between them. The CDR3 contains 10 residues. The CDR3 spells CASGGTEAFF. The CDR3 coding sequence is TGTGCCAGCGGAGGCACTGAAGCTTTCTTT.

This chain uses TRBV29-1 with TRBJ2-7; unclear D gene. The CDR3 has 11 amino acids. The germline V and J ends were trimmed by 4 bases and 1 base, with 5 bases remaining between them. Germline CDR1 is SQVTM and CDR2 is ANQGSEA. This chain's CDR3 is CSVGASYEQYF. CDR3 sequence (DNA): TGCAGCGTTGGGGCGTCCTACGAGCAGTACTTC.

The gene calls are TRBV5-1 and TRBJ1-2; D is perhaps TRBD1 (5 bases). Trimming took 4 bases from V and 8 from J, leaving 12 bases between them. The CDR3 is made up of 12 amino acids. Germline V CDR1 and CDR2: SGHRS, YFSETQ. CDR3 sequence: CASSALPGGYTF. The DNA for the CDR3 is TGCGCCAGCAGCGCTCTACCAGGGGGCTACACCTTC.

This clonotype has more than one count but fewer than ten. The chain employs TRBV5-1 and TRBJ2-5; tentative D call: TRBD2 (5 bases). This CDR3 is built from 16 residues. Germline lookup yields CDR1 SGHRS and CDR2 YFSETQ. Trimming removed 3 bases from V and 5 bases from J, with 20 bases in between. CDR3: CASSWETAVLGETQYF. CDR3 bases: TGCGCCAGCAGCTGGGAAACAGCGGTCCTTGGGGAGACCCAGTACTTC.

This clonotype was seen more than once but under ten times. The J gene is TRBJ2-1, the V gene TRBV5-1; TRBD1 is a possible D gene (6 bases). There are 15 residues in the CDR3. The ends were cut back, 0 bases at V and 13 bases at J, with 20 bases in the middle. Germline V gene sequence: CDR1 SGHRS, CDR2 YFSETQ. CDR3 region: CASSLEGRGPLGQFF. The CDR3 nucleotides are TGCGCCAGCAGCTTGGAGGGCAGGGGCCCTTTAGGACAGTTCTTC.

V and J are TRBV29-1 and TRBJ2-3; no clear D gene. V gave up 3 bases and J gave up 2 bases, with 6 bases separating them. The CDR3 is 12 amino acids. Germline-derived CDR1 and CDR2 are SQVTM and ANQGSEA. The chain's CDR3 is CSVEALTDTQYF. CDR3 coding DNA: TGCAGCGTTGAGGCGCTCACAGATACGCAGTATTTT.

The V and J genes are TRBV20-1 and TRBJ1-5; 8 bases fit TRBD1. There are 16 residues in the CDR3. V lost 5 bases, J lost 3 bases, and 12 bases stayed unmatched. Germline-derived CDR1 and CDR2 are DFQATT and SNEGSKA (reference sequence). CDR3 in amino acids: CSAGTTGAGVNQPQHF. The CDR3 nucleotides are TGCAGTGCTGGGACGACAGGGGCCGGGGTCAATCAGCCCCAGCATTTT.

This clonotype was picked up a small number of times. This chain joins TRBV5-1 and TRBJ1-1; 7 bases fit TRBD1. With V trimmed by 4 bases and J by 4 bases, 7 bases remained unmatched. This CDR3 is 14 amino acids long. CDR1 is SGHRS and CDR2 is YFSETQ in the germline V gene. CDR3 nucleotides: TGCGCCAGCAGCGAACGACAGGGCGGCACTGAAGCTTTCTTT. This translates into CASSERQGGTEAFF.

This sequence joins TRBV2 and TRBJ2-1; 8 bases are shared with TRBD2. Per the germline V gene, CDR1 is SNHLY and CDR2 is FYNNEI. V lost 5 bases to trimming and J lost 12 bases; unmatched junction nucleotides: 15. This CDR3 spans 15 amino acids. The CDR3 DNA follows: TGTGCCAGCAGTATAGCGGGACTACAAAGAGGATCGCAGTTCTTC. It codes for CASSIAGLQRGSQFF.

The chain combines TRBV5-1 with TRBJ2-4; 8 bases agree with TRBD1. Germline V gene lookup returns CDR1 SGHRS and CDR2 YFSETQ. The length of the CDR3 is 16 residues. V gave up 4 bases and J gave up 1 base; unmatched junction bases: 7. CDR3 amino acids: CASSPQGAKAKNIQYF. Here the CDR3 DNA reads TGCGCCAGCAGCCCGCAGGGGGCGAAGGCCAAAAACATTCAGTACTTC.